This TCR beta chain was observed in a study of shared clonotypes between healthy human individuals. Overall study results and limits: In the sorted subsets, rarefaction showed sequencing was incomplete despite large depth. Some clonotypes were shared by all four sorted-subset donors, while others were not shared. The non-shared ones had lower generation probabilities than the shared ones. Several donors held around 5% of naive CD4 clonotypes in common.

For this clone: Its antigen is as yet unknown.

Trimming pared 6 bases from V and 7 bases from J, leaving 10 bases between. CDR1 and CDR2 from the germline V gene are MNHNS and SASEGT. The CDR3 spans 12 residues. Naive-designated CD8 cells lacked CD45RO, were positively enriched for CCR7, and omitted terminally differentiated effector memory CD45RA+ cells. Adult donors, all healthy and HIV-negative, had no recent acute infections or vaccinations. TCRdb's copy holds only in-frame clones and misses some; the assay was immunoSEQ multiplex PCR. The data contain about 2 million clones, about 95% of them seen just once; the ten biggest clones take up 0.9% to 1.3%.

The sequence was collected from a man in his late teens or twenties in good health. The gene calls are TRBV6-1 and TRBJ2-1; the D gene is possibly TRBD2 (5 bases). The specimen sequenced was naive CD8+ T cells sorted from blood. The chain's CDR3 is CASSGVLNEQFF. CDR3 nucleotides: TGTGCCAGCAGCGGGGTTTTAAATGAGCAGTTCTTC.